The TCR beta chain under discussion was sequenced for a study of T cell changes during pregnancy in multiple sclerosis. The CDR3 covers 15 residues. Germline V gives CDR1 SGDLS, CDR2 YYNGEE. V lost 3 bases, J lost 0 bases, and 12 bases lay in between. Method: immunoSEQ multiplex PCR; TCRdb's copy keeps in-frame clones and lacks some. Of 85,000 to 100,000 clones in the sample, more than 90% were seen once. Specimen: peripheral blood, collected in the first trimester of pregnancy. This chain uses TRBV9 with TRBJ1-1; D is unresolved. This TCR derives from a female donor with multiple sclerosis, enrolled in a pregnancy study. The CDR3 region has the DNA TGTGCCAGCAGCGCCCTTGCGGGGTTGAACACTGAAGCTTTCTTT. Amino acids: CASSALAGLNTEAFF.